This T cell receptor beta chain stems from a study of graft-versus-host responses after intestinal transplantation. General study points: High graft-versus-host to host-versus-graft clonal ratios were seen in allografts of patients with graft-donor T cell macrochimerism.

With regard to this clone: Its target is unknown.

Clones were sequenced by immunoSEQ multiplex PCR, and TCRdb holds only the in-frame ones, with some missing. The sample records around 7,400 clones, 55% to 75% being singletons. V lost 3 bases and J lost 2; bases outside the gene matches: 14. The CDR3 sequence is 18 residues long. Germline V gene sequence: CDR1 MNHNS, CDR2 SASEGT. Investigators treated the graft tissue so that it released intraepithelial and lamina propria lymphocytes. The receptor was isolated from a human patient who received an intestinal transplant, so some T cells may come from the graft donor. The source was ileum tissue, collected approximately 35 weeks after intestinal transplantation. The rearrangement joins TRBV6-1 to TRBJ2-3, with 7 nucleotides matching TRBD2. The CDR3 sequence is CASSDGVRAAGYTDTQYF. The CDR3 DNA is TGTGCCAGCAGTGACGGCGTTCGTGCAGCGGGGTACACAGATACGCAGTATTTT.